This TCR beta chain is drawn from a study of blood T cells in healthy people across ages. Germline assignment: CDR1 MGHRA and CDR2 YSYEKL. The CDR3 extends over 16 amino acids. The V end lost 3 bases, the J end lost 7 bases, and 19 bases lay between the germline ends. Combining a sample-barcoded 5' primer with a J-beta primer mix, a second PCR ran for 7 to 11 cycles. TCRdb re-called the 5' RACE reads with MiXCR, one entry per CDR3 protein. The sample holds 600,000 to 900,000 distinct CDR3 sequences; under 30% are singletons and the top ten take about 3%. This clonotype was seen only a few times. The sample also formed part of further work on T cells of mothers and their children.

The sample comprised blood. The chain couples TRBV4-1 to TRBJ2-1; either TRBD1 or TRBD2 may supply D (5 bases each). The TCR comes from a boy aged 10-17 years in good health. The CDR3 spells CASSHATGTQKNEQFF. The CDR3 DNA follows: TGCGCCAGCAGCCATGCAACCGGGACCCAGAAAAATGAGCAGTTCTTC.